This T cell receptor (beta chain) was documented in a study of blood T cell repertoires in COVID-19. Study information: Sites across the United States, Italy and Spain contributed samples from acute and convalescent COVID-19.

The CDR3 covers 14 residues. The V gene's germline CDR1 is GTSNPN and CDR2 SVGIG (reference sequence). V gave up 3 bases and J gave up 2 bases; unmatched junction bases: 7. Study processing details: Quantification of nucleated cells was approximated via reference gene primer amplification. The assay was immunoSEQ multiplex PCR, and TCRdb's table has in-frame clones only and misses some. That table is the source of V, J and clone size, and D and trimming were worked out from the DNA. The top ten clones hold roughly 0.97% of a sample with 80,000 to 130,000 clones, roughly 92% of them seen once. The receptor comes from a man in his sixties with acute or convalescent COVID-19. The chain combines TRBV30 with TRBJ2-7; 7 nucleotides align to TRBD1. What was sequenced was peripheral blood. The CDR3 nucleotides are TGTGCCTGGAGCCCGACAGGGACCCCCTACGAGCAGTACTTC. Translating gives CAWSPTGTPYEQYF.